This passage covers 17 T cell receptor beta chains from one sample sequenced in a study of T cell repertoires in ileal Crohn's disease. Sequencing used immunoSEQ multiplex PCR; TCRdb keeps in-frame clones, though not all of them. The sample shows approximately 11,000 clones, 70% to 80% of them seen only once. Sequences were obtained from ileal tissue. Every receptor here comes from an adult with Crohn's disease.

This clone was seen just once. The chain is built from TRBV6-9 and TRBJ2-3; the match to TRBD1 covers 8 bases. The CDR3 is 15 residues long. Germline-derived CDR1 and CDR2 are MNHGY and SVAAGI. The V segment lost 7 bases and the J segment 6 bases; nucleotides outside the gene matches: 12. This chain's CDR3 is CASTVTGVSGDTQYF. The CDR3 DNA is TGTGCCAGCACTGTGACAGGGGTCAGTGGGGATACGCAGTATTTT.

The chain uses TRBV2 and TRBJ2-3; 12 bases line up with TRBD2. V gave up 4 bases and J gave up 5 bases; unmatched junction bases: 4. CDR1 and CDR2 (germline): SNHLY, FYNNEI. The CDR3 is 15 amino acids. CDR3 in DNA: TGTGCCAGCAGTGTCCCGGGACTAGCGGGAGATACGCAGTATTTT. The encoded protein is CASSVPGLAGDTQYF.

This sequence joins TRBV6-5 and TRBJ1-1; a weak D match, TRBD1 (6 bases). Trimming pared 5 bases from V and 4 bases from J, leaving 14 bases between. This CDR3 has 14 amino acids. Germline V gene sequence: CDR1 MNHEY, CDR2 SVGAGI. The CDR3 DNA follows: TGTGCCAGCAGTGGGACACTGGCGACCACTGAAGCTTTCTTT. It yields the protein CASSGTLATTEAFF.

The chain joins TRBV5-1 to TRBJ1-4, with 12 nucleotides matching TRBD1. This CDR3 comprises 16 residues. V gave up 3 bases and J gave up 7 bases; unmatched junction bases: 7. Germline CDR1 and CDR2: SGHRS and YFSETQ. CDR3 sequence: CASSSGTGGASEKLFF. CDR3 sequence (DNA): TGCGCCAGCAGCTCCGGGACAGGGGGCGCGTCTGAAAAACTGTTTTTT. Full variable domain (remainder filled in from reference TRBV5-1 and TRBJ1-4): KAGVTQTPRYLIKTRGQQVTLSCSPISGHRSVSWYQQTPGQGLQFLFEYFSETQRNKGNFPGRFSGRQFSNSRSEMNVSTLELGDSALYLCASSSGTGGASEKLFFGSGTQLSVL.

CDR3 in DNA: TGTGCCAGCAGCATTAGACAGGGCGACGAGCAGTACTTC. Translated: CASSIRQGDEQYF. J is TRBJ2-7 and V is TRBV11-3; 7 bases are shared with TRBD1. Trimming at V came to 5 bases and at J to 5 bases, leaving 6 bases not matched to a gene. The germline V gene encodes CDR1 SGHNT and CDR2 YENEEA. The CDR3 extends over 13 amino acids.

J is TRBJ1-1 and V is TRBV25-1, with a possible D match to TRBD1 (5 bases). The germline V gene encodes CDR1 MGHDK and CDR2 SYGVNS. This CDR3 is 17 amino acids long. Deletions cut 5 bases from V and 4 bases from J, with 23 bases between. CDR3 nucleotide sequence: TGTGCCAGCAGTCCCCGGGTCGTGGGGGGGAGGATCACTGAAGCTTTCTTT. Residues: CASSPRVVGGRITEAFF.

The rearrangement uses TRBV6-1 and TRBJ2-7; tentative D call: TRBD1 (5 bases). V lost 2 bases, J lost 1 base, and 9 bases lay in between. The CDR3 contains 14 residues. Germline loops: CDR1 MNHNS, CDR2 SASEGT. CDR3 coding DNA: TGTGCCAGCAGTGAAACGACAGTTTCCTACGAGCAGTACTTC. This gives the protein CASSETTVSYEQYF.

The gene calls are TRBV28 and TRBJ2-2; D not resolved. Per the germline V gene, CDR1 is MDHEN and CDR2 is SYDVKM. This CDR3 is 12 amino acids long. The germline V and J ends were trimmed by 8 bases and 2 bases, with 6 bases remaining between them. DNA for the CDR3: TGTGCCAGCTCCTATAACACCGGGGAGCTGTTTTTT. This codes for CASSYNTGELFF.

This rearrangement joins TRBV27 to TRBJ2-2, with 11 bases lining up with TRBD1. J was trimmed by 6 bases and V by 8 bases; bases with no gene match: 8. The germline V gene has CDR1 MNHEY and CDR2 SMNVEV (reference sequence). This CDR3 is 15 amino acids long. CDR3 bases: TGTGCCAGCTCTCACCGGGACAGGGGGGCCGGGGAGCTGTTTTTT. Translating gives CASSHRDRGAGELFF.

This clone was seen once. DNA for the CDR3: TGTGCCAGCAGTCCCCAACAGGGGTACCAAGAGACCCAGTACTTC. Protein: CASSPQQGYQETQYF. The chain links TRBV25-1 to TRBJ2-5; TRBD1 matches 7 bases. The CDR3 has 15 amino acids. The V gene's germline CDR1 is MGHDK and CDR2 SYGVNS. The junction had 6 bases not matched to a gene; V was cut back by 5 bases and J by 0 bases.

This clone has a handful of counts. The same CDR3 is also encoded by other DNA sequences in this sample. CDR3 loop: CASSLSGQSNTEAFF. The CDR3 DNA sequence: TGTGCCAGCAGTTTGTCCGGACAGTCGAACACTGAAGCTTTCTTT. This chain joins TRBV27 and TRBJ1-1; perhaps TRBD1 as D (6 bases). The ends were cut back, 3 bases at V and 1 base at J, with 12 bases in the middle. The CDR3 length is 15 residues. Germline-derived CDR1 and CDR2 are MNHEY and SMNVEV (reference sequence).

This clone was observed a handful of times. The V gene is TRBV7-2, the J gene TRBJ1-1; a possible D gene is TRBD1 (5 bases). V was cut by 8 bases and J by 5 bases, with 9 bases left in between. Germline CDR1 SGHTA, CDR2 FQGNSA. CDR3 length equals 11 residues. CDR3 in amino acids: CASYRGTEAFF. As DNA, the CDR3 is TGTGCCAGCTATAGGGGTACTGAAGCTTTCTTT.

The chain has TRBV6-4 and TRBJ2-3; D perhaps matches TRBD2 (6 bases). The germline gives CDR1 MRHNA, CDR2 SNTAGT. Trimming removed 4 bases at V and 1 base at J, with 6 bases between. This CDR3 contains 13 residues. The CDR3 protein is CASSAGGTDTQYF. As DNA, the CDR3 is TGTGCCAGCAGTGCGGGAGGCACAGATACGCAGTATTTT.

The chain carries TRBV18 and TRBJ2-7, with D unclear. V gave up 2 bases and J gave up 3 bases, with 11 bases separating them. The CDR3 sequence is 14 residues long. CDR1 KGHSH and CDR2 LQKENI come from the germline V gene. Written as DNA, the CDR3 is TGTGCCAGCTCACCAAGTGGCAGAAACTACGAGCAGTACTTC. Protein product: CASSPSGRNYEQYF.

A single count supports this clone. This CDR3 is CASSMDRGTDTQYF. The CDR3 DNA follows: TGTGCCAGCAGTATGGACAGGGGAACAGATACGCAGTATTTT. The chain joins TRBV6-1 to TRBJ2-3; TRBD1 agrees at 9 bases. CDR3 length: 14 residues. Germline V gives CDR1 MNHNS, CDR2 SASEGT. The V segment lost 5 bases and the J segment 3 bases; nucleotides outside the gene matches: 3.

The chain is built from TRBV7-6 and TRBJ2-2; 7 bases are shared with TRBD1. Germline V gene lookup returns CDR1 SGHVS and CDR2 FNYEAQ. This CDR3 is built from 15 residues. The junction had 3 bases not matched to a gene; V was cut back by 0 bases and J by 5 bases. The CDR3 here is CASSLAQGWTGELFF. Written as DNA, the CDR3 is TGTGCCAGCAGCTTAGCACAGGGGTGGACCGGGGAGCTGTTTTTT. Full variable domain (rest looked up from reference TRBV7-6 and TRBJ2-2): GAGVSQSPRYKVTKRGQDVALRCDPISGHVSLYWYRQALGQGPEFLTYFNYEAQQDKSGLPNDRFSAERPEGSISTLTIQRTEQRDSAMYRCASSLAQGWTGELFFGEGSRLTVL.

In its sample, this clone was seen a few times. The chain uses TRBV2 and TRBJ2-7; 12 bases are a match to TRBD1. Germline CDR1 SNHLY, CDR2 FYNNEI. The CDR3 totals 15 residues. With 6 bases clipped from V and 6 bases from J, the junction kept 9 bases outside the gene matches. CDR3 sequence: CASSASGTGGPEQYF. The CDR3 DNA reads TGTGCCAGCAGCGCGTCCGGGACAGGGGGCCCCGAGCAGTACTTC.